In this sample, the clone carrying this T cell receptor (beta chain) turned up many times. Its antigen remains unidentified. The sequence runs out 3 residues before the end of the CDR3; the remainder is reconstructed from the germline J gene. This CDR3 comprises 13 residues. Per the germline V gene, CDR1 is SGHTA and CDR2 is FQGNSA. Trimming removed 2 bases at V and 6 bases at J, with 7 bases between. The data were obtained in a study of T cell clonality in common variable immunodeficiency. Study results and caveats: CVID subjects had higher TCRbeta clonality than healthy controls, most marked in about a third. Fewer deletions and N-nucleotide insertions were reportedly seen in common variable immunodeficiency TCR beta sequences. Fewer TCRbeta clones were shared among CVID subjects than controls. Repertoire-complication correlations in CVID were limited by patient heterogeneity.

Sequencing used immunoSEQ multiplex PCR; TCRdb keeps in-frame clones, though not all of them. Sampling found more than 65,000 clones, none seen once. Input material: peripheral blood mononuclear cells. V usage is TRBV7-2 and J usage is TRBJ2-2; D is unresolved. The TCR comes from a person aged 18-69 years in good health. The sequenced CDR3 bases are TGTGCCAGCAGCTTATTCCCGGCCGGGGAG. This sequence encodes CASSLFPAGE. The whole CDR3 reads CASSLFPAGELFF.